The 32 T cell receptor beta chains below all came from one sample that was sequenced in a study of Ad26.COV2.S vaccination and SARS-CoV-2 variants. Documented treatment: about 20 received Ad26.COV2.S at low or high dose, single or two shots; roughly 5 received placebo; per-sample allocation not given. Samples came from day 63 after the first vaccine or placebo injection. The protocol was immunoSEQ multiplex PCR, while the TCRdb copy is restricted to in-frame clones and leaves out a portion. The table has around 300,000 clones, 75% to 90% seen once. This material consisted of peripheral blood, taken in a trial of Ad26.COV2.S vaccine versus placebo. The receptors shown here come from a person between 18 and 65 years old who received the Ad26.COV2.S COVID-19 vaccine or a placebo.

The chain couples TRBV14 to TRBJ1-2, with D possibly being TRBD1 (5 bases). V lost 4 bases and J 3 bases, leaving 9 bases between the germline ends. Germline CDR1 reads SGHDN; CDR2 reads FVKESK. The CDR3 spans 13 residues. For the CDR3, the DNA is TGTGCCAGCAGCCTCGGGACGTACTATGGCTACACCTTC. Protein sequence: CASSLGTYYGYTF. The full variable domain, its missing parts supplied by reference TRBV14 and TRBJ1-2, is EAGVTQFPSHSVIEKGQTVTLRCDPISGHDNLYWYRRVMGKEIKFLLHFVKESKQDESGMPNNRFLAERTGGTYSTLKVQPAELEDSGVYFCASSLGTYYGYTFGSGTRLTVV.

The V gene is TRBV5-1, the J gene TRBJ1-1; no clear D gene. The CDR3 extends over 13 amino acids. V shed 0 bases and J shed 5 bases, with 8 bases lying between them. In germline, CDR1 is SGHRS, CDR2 YFSETQ. The CDR3 sequence: CASSLATSTEAFF. CDR3 bases: TGCGCCAGCAGCTTGGCCACGAGTACTGAAGCTTTCTTT.

This chain joins TRBV3-1 (or the pseudogene TRBV3-2) and TRBJ1-5; 7 positions match TRBD1. Germline V gene data show CDR1 as LGHDT and CDR2 as YNNKEL (reference sequence). This CDR3 is 15 amino acids long. V was pared by 4 bases and J by 2 bases, with 5 bases of the junction left unmatched. The CDR3 is CASSRTGDGNQPQHF. The DNA for the CDR3 is TGTGCCAGCAGCCGTACAGGGGATGGCAATCAGCCCCAGCATTTT.

The V and J genes are TRBV7-2 and TRBJ1-2; 10 bases fit TRBD1. This CDR3 has 15 amino acids. CDR1 is SGHTA, CDR2 FQGNSA, per germline. The V segment lost 5 bases and the J segment 4 bases; nucleotides outside the gene matches: 7. In DNA form, the CDR3 reads TGTGCCAGCAGCCCGAATCGGGACAGGGGCTATGGCTACACCTTC. It is translated as CASSPNRDRGYGYTF.

The V gene is TRBV7-9, the J gene TRBJ2-1; 7 nucleotides align to TRBD2. In germline, CDR1 is SEHNR, CDR2 FQNEAQ (reference sequence). After removal of 1 base from V and 2 bases from J, the junction contained 2 bases not matched to a gene. The CDR3 has 15 residues. CDR3 nucleotide sequence: TGTGCCAGCAGCTTAGGCGGGAGTGCCTACAATGAGCAGTTCTTC. It codes for CASSLGGSAYNEQFF.

Note on this clone: At one boundary the junction diverges from the germline segment, which might be a read error. The chain is built from TRBV28 and TRBJ2-5; TRBD1 agrees at 9 bases. The V gene's germline CDR1 is MDHEN and CDR2 SYDVKM. CDR3 length: 13 amino acids. This chain's CDR3 is CASSFFGDRVGDF. CDR3 nucleotide sequence: TGTGCCAGCAGTTTTTTTGGGGACAGGGTCGGGGACTTC.

This clone was seen a handful of times. The rearrangement links TRBV27 to TRBJ1-5, with TRBD1 matching 10 bases. Germline V gene data show CDR1 as MNHEY and CDR2 as SMNVEV (reference sequence). The CDR3 is made up of 15 amino acids. Trimming cost V 5 bases and J 5 bases; bases outside gene matches: 6. The chain's CDR3 is CASSGTGDFDQPQHF. DNA of the CDR3: TGTGCCAGCAGTGGGACAGGGGATTTCGATCAGCCCCAGCATTTT.

The gene calls are TRBV6-2 or TRBV6-3 and TRBJ2-1, with D perhaps matching TRBD2 (6 bases). The ends were cut back, 0 bases at V and 6 bases at J, with 9 bases in the middle. Per germline, CDR1 MNHEY and CDR2 SVGEGT. CDR3 length: 14 residues. CDR3 nucleotide sequence: TGTGCCAGCAGTTACTCGGCCGGGGGCAATGAGCAGTTCTTC. Encoded protein: CASSYSAGGNEQFF.

The rearrangement links TRBV3-1 (or the pseudogene TRBV3-2) to TRBJ1-1; maybe TRBD1 (5 bases). CDR1 is LGHDT and CDR2 is YNNKEL in the germline V gene (reference sequence). The CDR3 consists of 15 residues. Trimming removed 0 bases from V and 3 bases from J, with 11 bases in between. The CDR3 region is CASSQERPGDTEAFF. Written as DNA, the CDR3 is TGTGCCAGCAGCCAAGAGAGACCGGGGGACACTGAAGCTTTCTTT.

The rearrangement joins TRBV29-1 to TRBJ2-5; 7 positions match TRBD1. CDR1 is SQVTM and CDR2 is ANQGSEA in the germline V gene. Germline trimming cut 6 bases from V and 0 bases from J; bases unmatched to any gene: 4. The CDR3 covers 13 residues. The CDR3 DNA sequence: TGCAGCGTCGGACAGGTCTACCAAGAGACCCAGTACTTC. Its translation: CSVGQVYQETQYF.

The chain uses TRBV6-2 or TRBV6-3 and TRBJ2-2; possible D gene TRBD1, 5 bases. In germline, CDR1 is MNHEY, CDR2 SVGEGT. V was clipped by 2 bases and J by 3 bases, with 10 bases between them. The CDR3 is 15 amino acids. CDR3 DNA sequence: TGTGCCAGCAGTTACAGGGGTGGGGACACCGGGGAGCTGTTTTTT. Amino acids: CASSYRGGDTGELFF.

The rearrangement joins TRBV19 to TRBJ1-2; D gene ambiguous. CDR1 is LNHDA, CDR2 SQIVND, per germline (reference sequence). CDR3 length: 13 amino acids. V lost 6 bases, J lost 5 bases, and 13 bases lay in between. The CDR3 coding sequence is TGTGCCAGTAGCCTAGACCTTTGGTATGGCTACACCTTC. This sequence encodes CASSLDLWYGYTF.

The chain has TRBV11-3 and TRBJ2-3; 9 positions agree with TRBD2. Germline V gene data show CDR1 as SGHNT and CDR2 as YENEEA. The CDR3 runs to 16 residues. The V gene end was trimmed by 10 bases and the J gene end by 4 bases; junction bases not matched to a gene: 15. CDR3 loop: CATSAGPREGSDTQYF. CDR3 DNA sequence: TGTGCCACCTCAGCTGGGCCGCGGGAGGGGTCAGATACGCAGTATTTT.

This chain joins TRBV5-4 and TRBJ2-5, with 8 bases identical to TRBD1. V was clipped by 6 bases and J by 1 base; unmatched bases: 5. Germline V gene data show CDR1 as SGHNT and CDR2 as YYREEE (reference sequence). The CDR3 length is 14 residues. CDR3 bases: TGTGCCAGCAACCTCAGGGGGCTCCAAGAGACCCAGTACTTC. It specifies CASNLRGLQETQYF.

This chain uses TRBV4-3 with TRBJ1-2; D is possibly TRBD1 (6 bases). The CDR3 has 18 amino acids. CDR1 is LGHNA, CDR2 YSLEER, per germline. V dropped 0 bases and J dropped 4 bases, with 21 bases sitting between them. The CDR3 bases are TGCGCCAGCAGCCAAGACCTCGCGACAGGAACCCCGATCTATGGCTACACCTTC. This translates into CASSQDLATGTPIYGYTF.

This chain connects TRBV2 to TRBJ2-7; 9 positions match TRBD1. The germline CDR1 and CDR2 sequences are SNHLY and FYNNEI. V shed 8 bases and J 6 bases; nucleotides not matched to a gene: 5. This CDR3 spans 12 amino acids. Here the CDR3 reads CASGTGMSEQYV. CDR3 coding DNA: TGTGCCAGCGGGACAGGGATGTCCGAGCAGTACGTC.

Details on this clone: This specimen includes other DNA sequences encoding the same CDR3. The chain recombines TRBV19 with TRBJ1-1; D is ambiguous. CDR1 and CDR2 (germline): LNHDA, SQIVND (reference sequence). V was clipped by 2 bases and J by 1 base, with 5 bases between them. The length of the CDR3 is 13 residues. This chain's CDR3 is CASSITANTEAFF. CDR3 in DNA: TGTGCCAGTAGTATAACAGCGAACACTGAAGCTTTCTTT. The variable domain in full, with the rest retrieved from reference TRBV19 and TRBJ1-1, is DGGITQSPKYLFRKEGQNVTLSCEQNLNHDAMYWYRQDPGQGLRLIYYSQIVNDFQKGDIAEGYSVSREKKESFPLTVTSAQKNPTAFYLCASSITANTEAFFGQGTRLTVV.

CDR3 nucleotide sequence: TGTGCCAGCAGCTCGCTCCGGGGCCGAATGGGGACTGAAGCTTTCTTT. Translated, it gives CASSSLRGRMGTEAFF. The chain is built from TRBV11-2 and TRBJ1-1; perhaps TRBD1 as D (5 bases). Trimming shortened V by 4 bases and J by 5 bases, and 20 bases separated the two germline ends. This CDR3 contains 16 residues. Germline assignment: CDR1 SGHAT and CDR2 FQNNGV.

The chain employs TRBV4-3 and TRBJ2-2; 12 bases line up with TRBD2. CDR3 size: 17 residues. Trimming removed 6 bases from V and 3 bases from J; junction bases left unmatched: 8. Germline V gene lookup returns CDR1 LGHNA and CDR2 YSLEER. The CDR3 nucleotides read TGCGCCAGCAGAGGACTAGCGGGAACAGGGGACACCGGGGAGCTGTTTTTT. Protein sequence: CASRGLAGTGDTGELFF.

The chain uses TRBV27 and TRBJ2-5; 9 bases match TRBD2. The CDR3 contains 14 residues. Germline V gives CDR1 MNHEY, CDR2 SMNVEV (reference sequence). V gave up 5 bases and J gave up 3 bases; unmatched junction bases: 4. The CDR3 protein is CASSGLAGEETQYF. The CDR3 DNA follows: TGTGCCAGCAGTGGGTTAGCGGGAGAAGAGACCCAGTACTTC.

The V and J genes are TRBV13 and TRBJ1-1; D remains unclear. This CDR3 comprises 14 residues. V lost 2 bases to trimming and J lost 1 base, with 8 bases between them. The germline CDR1 and CDR2 sequences are PRHDT and FYEKMQ (reference sequence). The CDR3 region is CASSLNRRNTEAFF. Here the CDR3 DNA reads TGTGCCAGCAGCTTAAATCGGAGGAACACTGAAGCTTTCTTT. Complete variable domain (other parts from reference TRBV13 and TRBJ1-1): AAGVIQSPRHLIKEKRETATLKCYPIPRHDTVYWYQQGPGQDPQFLISFYEKMQSDKGSIPDRFSAQQFSDYHSELNMSSLELGDSALYFCASSLNRRNTEAFFGQGTRLTVV.

The CDR3 region has the DNA TGTGCCAGCAGCTTTACAGGAAGAGGCAATCAGCCCCAGCATTTT. The encoded protein is CASSFTGRGNQPQHF. The chain couples TRBV5-4 to TRBJ1-5; possibly TRBD1 for D (5 bases). V was cut by 2 bases and J by 2 bases, with 11 bases left in between. This CDR3 contains 15 residues. Germline V CDR1 and CDR2: SGHNT, YYREEE (reference sequence).

The gene calls are TRBV28 and TRBJ1-1, with D possibly matching TRBD1 (5 bases). The germline CDR1 and CDR2 sequences are MDHEN and SYDVKM. V was clipped by 6 bases and J by 5 bases, with 25 bases between them. The CDR3 is 17 amino acids. The CDR3 DNA is TGTGCCAGCAGCTCCCCTAGGGGCAGGCGGTGGAGGACTGAAGCTTTCTTT. Encoded protein: CASSSPRGRRWRTEAFF. The full variable domain, completed using reference TRBV28 and TRBJ1-1, is DVKVTQSSRYLVKRTGEKVFLECVQDMDHENMFWYRQDPGLGLRLIYFSYDVKMKEKGDIPEGYSVSREKKERFSLILESASTNQTSMYLCASSSPRGRRWRTEAFFGQGTRLTVV.

The V call is TRBV29-1, the J call TRBJ2-3; a weak D match, TRBD1 (5 bases). There are 16 residues in the CDR3. Germline-derived CDR1 and CDR2 are SQVTM and ANQGSEA. Trimming shortened V by 1 base and J by 0 bases, and 14 bases separated the two germline ends. The CDR3 is CSVEAPIPGSTDTQYF. The CDR3 DNA sequence: TGCAGCGTTGAAGCTCCGATCCCAGGGAGCACAGATACGCAGTATTTT.

The chain links TRBV7-2 to TRBJ2-7; the match to TRBD2 covers 11 bases. Germline V gene sequence: CDR1 SGHTA, CDR2 FQGNSA. The CDR3 contains 16 residues. With V trimmed by 5 bases and J by 3 bases, 9 bases remained unmatched. CDR3 DNA: TGTGCCAGCAGCCCCGGCCAGGGACTAGCGGACTACGAGCAGTACTTC. Encoded protein: CASSPGQGLADYEQYF.

V gene TRBV7-2 combines with J gene TRBJ1-2; D not certain. The CDR3 spans 15 residues. Trimming removed 5 bases from V and 1 base from J, with 14 bases in between. Germline values: CDR1 SGHTA, CDR2 FQGNSA. The CDR3 spells CASSPGLVFNYGYTF. The CDR3 DNA is TGTGCCAGCAGCCCCGGTCTAGTTTTTAACTATGGCTACACCTTC.

For the CDR3, the DNA is TGTGCCAGCTCCCCGACGGCTAACACTGAAGCTTTCTTT. This translates into CASSPTANTEAFF. The chain combines TRBV18 with TRBJ1-1; no clear D gene. V was cut by 6 bases and J by 2 bases, with 10 bases left in between. Germline loops: CDR1 KGHSH, CDR2 LQKENI. The CDR3 extends over 13 amino acids.

V is TRBV9 and J is TRBJ2-2; no clear D gene. V was trimmed by 4 bases and J by 7 bases, leaving 14 bases between them. This CDR3 region has 14 residues. Germline-derived CDR1 and CDR2 are SGDLS and YYNGEE. CDR3 nucleotides: TGTGCCAGCAGCTCCCTATATCGGATCGGGGAGCTGTTTTTT. It codes for CASSSLYRIGELFF.

V and J are TRBV5-4 and TRBJ2-3; TRBD2 agrees at 10 bases. CDR1 is SGHNT and CDR2 is YYREEE in the germline V gene (reference sequence). This CDR3 is 17 amino acids long. V shed 0 bases and J 0 bases; nucleotides not matched to a gene: 4. CDR3 in DNA: TGTGCCAGCAGCTTGGCGGTAGCGGGGGGCAGCACAGATACGCAGTATTTT. Translation gives CASSLAVAGGSTDTQYF.

The chain links TRBV5-5 to TRBJ1-2; 7 bases align to TRBD1. J lost 5 bases, V lost 4 bases, and 11 bases had no gene match. CDR3 length: 15 residues. CDR1 and CDR2 from the germline V gene are SGHKS and YYEKEE (reference sequence). As DNA, the CDR3 is TGTGCCAGCAGCCCCGGACAGGTTAAGTTTTATGGCTACACCTTC. Translation gives CASSPGQVKFYGYTF.

As to this clone: Other nucleotide sequences from this sample produce the same CDR3. The chain employs TRBV29-1 and TRBJ2-5; D possibly corresponds to TRBD1 (6 bases). Trimming cost V 3 bases and J 4 bases, with 9 bases left between them. Germline V gene lookup returns CDR1 SQVTM and CDR2 ANQGSEA. The CDR3 has 12 amino acids. CDR3 DNA sequence: TGCAGCGTTGACAGGGGCGGAGAGACCCAGTACTTC. As protein: CSVDRGGETQYF.

The gene calls are TRBV7-2 and TRBJ2-7; 7 bases are a match to TRBD2. Trimming took 5 bases from V and 3 from J; bases not matched to a gene: 13. CDR3 size: 16 residues. CDR1 SGHTA and CDR2 FQGNSA come from the germline V gene. For the CDR3, the DNA is TGTGCCAGCAGCCAATCTTCTAGCGGTCTACTCTACGAGCAGTACTTC. It encodes CASSQSSSGLLYEQYF.